A selection of T cell receptor beta chains follows, all from one sample in a study of CD8+ T cells in alopecia areata. Sequencing was performed with immunoSEQ multiplex PCR; in TCRdb, only in-frame clones are kept and a portion is missing. The table lists 120,000 or so clones, over 50% of them singletons, with 3.5% to 5.5% in the top ten. The sequencing used CD4+ T cells sorted from blood, collected at week 0. These receptor sequences come from a human donor with alopecia areata. Each CDR3 is given with its conserved first and last residue. The order of the fields is clone size, J gene, D gene, V gene, CDR3 DNA, CDR3 protein. A D gene is named only where the DNA matches it firmly. Size is stated for part of the rows, as once, few or many counts, or as a class when the clone is expanded.

size: NA
J: TRBJ2-2
D: NA
V: TRBV10-3
DNA: TGTGCCATCAGTGAGACCAGTAACACCGGGGAGCTGTTTTTT
CDR3: CAISETSNTGELFF

size: few
J: TRBJ1-4
D: NA
V: TRBV7-9
DNA: TGTGCCAGCAGCTCGGGACGGAGTAATGAAAAACTGTTTTTT
CDR3: CASSSGRSNEKLFF

size: NA
J: TRBJ2-5
D: NA
V: TRBV7-7
DNA: TGTGCCAGCAGCTTAGCGTCGGGCCACGCGGAGACCCAGTACTTC
CDR3: CASSLASGHAETQYF

size: NA
J: TRBJ1-2
D: NA
V: TRBV4-1
DNA: TGCGCCAGCAGCCAAGACACAGGGAGGGACTATGGCTACACCTTC
CDR3: CASSQDTGRDYGYTF

size: few
J: TRBJ2-3
D: NA
V: TRBV18
DNA: TGTGCCAGCTCACCACCTCAAGGGCCCCTCGGAGATACGCAGTATTTT
CDR3: CASSPPQGPLGDTQYF

size: NA
J: TRBJ2-1
D: NA
V: TRBV2
DNA: TGTGCCAGCAGTGAAATGGGCAACAATGAGCAGTTCTTC
CDR3: CASSEMGNNEQFF

size: few
J: TRBJ1-5
D: NA
V: TRBV7-2
DNA: TGTGCCAGCAGCTTAGATGGGGGTCAGCCCCAGCATTTT
CDR3: CASSLDGGQPQHF

size: few
J: TRBJ2-1
D: NA
V: TRBV4-3
DNA: TGCGCCAGCAGCGCACAGGTCTACAATGAGCAGTTCTTC
CDR3: CASSAQVYNEQFF

size: few
J: TRBJ1-5
D: NA
V: TRBV25-1
DNA: TGTGCCAGCAGTGAATATGACGGCAGGGGAAACAATCAGCCCCAGCATTTT
CDR3: CASSEYDGRGNNQPQHF

size: NA
J: TRBJ1-2
D: TRBD1
V: TRBV6-5
DNA: TGTGCCAGCAGTTCAGGCAGGGGGGATTTTAACTATGGCTACACCTTC
CDR3: CASSSGRGDFNYGYTF

size: NA
J: TRBJ2-5
D: NA
V: TRBV6-5
DNA: TGTGCCAGCAGTAAAAGAGGCGAGACCCAGTACTTC
CDR3: CASSKRGETQYF

size: NA
J: TRBJ1-2
D: NA
V: TRBV28
DNA: TGTGCCAGCAGCTTCCCTGGGATGTACTTAGGCTACACCTTC
CDR3: CASSFPGMYLGYTF

size: NA
J: TRBJ1-2
D: TRBD1
V: TRBV13
DNA: TGTGCCAGCAGCTCATGGTCAGGGGGTCCGTACTATGGCTACACCTTC
CDR3: CASSSWSGGPYYGYTF

size: NA
J: TRBJ2-2
D: NA
V: TRBV7-3
DNA: TGTGCCAGCAGCTTAAATGGGAGTCCCGGGGAGCTGTTTTTT
CDR3: CASSLNGSPGELFF

size: NA
J: TRBJ1-1
D: NA
V: TRBV2
DNA: TGTGCCAGCGTCATGAACACTGAAGCTTTCTTT
CDR3: CASVMNTEAFF

size: NA
J: TRBJ2-2
D: NA
V: TRBV28
DNA: TGTGCCTATGCCAGGAACACCGGGGAGCTGTTTTTT
CDR3: CAYARNTGELFF

size: NA
J: TRBJ1-4
D: NA
V: TRBV18
DNA: TGTGCCAGCTCACCACCGGACACCGAAAAACTGTTTTTT
CDR3: CASSPPDTEKLFF

size: NA
J: TRBJ2-7
D: TRBD1
V: TRBV5-1
DNA: TGCGCCAGCAGCAAGGGGGCTTCCTACGAGCAGTACTTC
CDR3: CASSKGASYEQYF

size: NA
J: TRBJ2-1
D: TRBD2
V: TRBV5-4
DNA: TGTGCCAGCAGTCTGAAGCGGGGGGAAATCAATGAGCAGTTCTTC
CDR3: CASSLKRGEINEQFF

size: NA
J: TRBJ2-5
D: NA
V: TRBV6-5
DNA: TGTGCCAGCAGGCTATCAGGGTCCCAGGAGACCCAGTACTTC
CDR3: CASRLSGSQETQYF

size: NA
J: TRBJ2-7
D: NA
V: TRBV5-6
DNA: TGTGCCAGCAGCGTCCTGAGGGGGATGGGGTCCTACGAGCAGTACTTC
CDR3: CASSVLRGMGSYEQYF